This T cell receptor beta chain was profiled in a study of neoadjuvant anti-PD-1 for oral cavity cancer. Study-level information: Nivolumab at 3 mg/kg was mostly given biweekly, three to four doses, pre-surgery. Patients without progression got a fourth dose around day 43.

The germline V gene encodes CDR1 SGHVS and CDR2 FNYEAQ. CDR3 size: 14 residues. Trimming removed 3 bases at V and 5 bases at J, with 14 bases between. Generated by immunoSEQ multiplex PCR, the TCRdb table keeps only in-frame clones and is missing some. The profile covers roughly 20,000 clones, with 40% to 45% appearing a single time and around 38% taken by the ten largest. As for time point: after neoadjuvant nivolumab, at surgical resection. Study outcomes and limitations: Pretreatment Treg/Th17 ratio correlated inversely with post-treatment tumor clonality. Each response group had just a few patients in TCR analyses.

This clone appeared once. Its antigen is as yet unknown. The specimen was tumor tissue, collected after nivolumab (anti-PD-1) treatment. The chain couples TRBV7-6 to TRBJ2-7; possibly TRBD2 for D (6 bases). The TCR originated in a person aged 40 to 85 with oral cavity squamous cell carcinoma. CDR3 sequence reads: CASSFGSLLDEQYF. Written as DNA, the CDR3 is TGTGCCAGCAGCTTCGGGAGCCTTTTGGACGAGCAGTACTTC.